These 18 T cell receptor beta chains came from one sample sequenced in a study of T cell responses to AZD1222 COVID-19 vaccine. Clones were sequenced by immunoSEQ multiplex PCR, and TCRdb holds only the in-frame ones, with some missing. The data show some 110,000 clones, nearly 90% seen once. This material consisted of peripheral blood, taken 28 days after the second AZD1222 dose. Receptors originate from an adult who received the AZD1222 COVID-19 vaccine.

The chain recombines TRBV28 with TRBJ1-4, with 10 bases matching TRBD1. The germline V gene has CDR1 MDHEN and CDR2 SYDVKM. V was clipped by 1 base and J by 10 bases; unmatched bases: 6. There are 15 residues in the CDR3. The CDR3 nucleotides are TGTGCCAGCAGTTTATTCAGGACAGGGGGAGGAAAACTGTTTTTT. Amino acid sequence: CASSLFRTGGGKLFF. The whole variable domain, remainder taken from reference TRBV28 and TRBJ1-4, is DVKVTQSSRYLVKRTGEKVFLECVQDMDHENMFWYRQDPGLGLRLIYFSYDVKMKEKGDIPEGYSVSREKKERFSLILESASTNQTSMYLCASSLFRTGGGKLFFGSGTQLSVL.

The CDR3 bases are TGCGCCAGCAGTGCTGGCAAAAAATATACCGCCTACAATGAGCAGTTCTTC. Its protein is CASSAGKKYTAYNEQFF. The chain employs TRBV10-2 and TRBJ2-1; D ambiguous. This CDR3 region has 17 residues. Germline assignment: CDR1 WSHSY and CDR2 SAAADI. V was clipped by 4 bases and J by 2 bases, with 18 bases between them.

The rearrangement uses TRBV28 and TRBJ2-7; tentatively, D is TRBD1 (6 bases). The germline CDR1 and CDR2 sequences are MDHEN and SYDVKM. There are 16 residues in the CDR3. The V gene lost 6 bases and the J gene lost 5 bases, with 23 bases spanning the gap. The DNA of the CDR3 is TGTGCCAGCAGAATCACAGGGCCCCCCTCTAGCCACGAGCAGTACTTC. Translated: CASRITGPPSSHEQYF.

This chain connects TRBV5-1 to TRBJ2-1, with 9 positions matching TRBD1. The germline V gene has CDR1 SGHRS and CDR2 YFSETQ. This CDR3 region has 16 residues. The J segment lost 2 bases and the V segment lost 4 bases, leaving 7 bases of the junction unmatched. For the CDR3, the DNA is TGCGCCAGCAGCGCCATACAGGGGGCCGCCTACAATGAGCAGTTCTTC. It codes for CASSAIQGAAYNEQFF.

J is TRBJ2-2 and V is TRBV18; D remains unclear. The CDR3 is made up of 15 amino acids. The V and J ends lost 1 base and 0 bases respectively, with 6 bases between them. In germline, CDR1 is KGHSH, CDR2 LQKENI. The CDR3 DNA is TGTGCCAGCTCACCACTGGGTCCGAACACCGGGGAGCTGTTTTTT. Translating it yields CASSPLGPNTGELFF.

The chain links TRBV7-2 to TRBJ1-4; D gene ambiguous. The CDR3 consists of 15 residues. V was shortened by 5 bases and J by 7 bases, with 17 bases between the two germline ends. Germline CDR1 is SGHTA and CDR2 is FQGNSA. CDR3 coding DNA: TGTGCCAGCAGCCCCGGTGACTCCTTTAGTGAAAAACTGTTTTTT. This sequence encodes CASSPGDSFSEKLFF.

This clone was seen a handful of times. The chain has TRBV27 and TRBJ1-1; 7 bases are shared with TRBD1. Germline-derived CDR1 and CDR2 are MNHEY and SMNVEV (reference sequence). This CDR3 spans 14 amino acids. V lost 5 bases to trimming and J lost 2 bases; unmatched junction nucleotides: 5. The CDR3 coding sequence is TGTGCCAGCAGTAGACAGGGACATAACACTGAAGCTTTCTTT. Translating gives CASSRQGHNTEAFF.

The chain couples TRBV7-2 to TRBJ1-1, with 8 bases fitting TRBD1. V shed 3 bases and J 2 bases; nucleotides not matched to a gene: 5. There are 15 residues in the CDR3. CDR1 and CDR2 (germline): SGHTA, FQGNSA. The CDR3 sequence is CASSFQGALNTEAFF. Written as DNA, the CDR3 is TGTGCCAGCAGCTTTCAGGGGGCCCTTAACACTGAAGCTTTCTTT. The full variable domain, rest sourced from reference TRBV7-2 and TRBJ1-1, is GAGVSQSPSNKVTEKGKDVELRCDPISGHTALYWYRQSLGQGLEFLIYFQGNSAPDKSGLPSDRFSAERTGGSVSTLTIQRTQQEDSAVYLCASSFQGALNTEAFFGQGTRLTVV.

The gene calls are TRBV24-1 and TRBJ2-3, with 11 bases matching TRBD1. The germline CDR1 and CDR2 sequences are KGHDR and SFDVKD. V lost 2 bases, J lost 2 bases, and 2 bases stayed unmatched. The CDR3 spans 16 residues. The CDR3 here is CATSDWGQGDTDTQYF. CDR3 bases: TGTGCCACCAGTGATTGGGGACAGGGGGACACAGATACGCAGTATTTT.

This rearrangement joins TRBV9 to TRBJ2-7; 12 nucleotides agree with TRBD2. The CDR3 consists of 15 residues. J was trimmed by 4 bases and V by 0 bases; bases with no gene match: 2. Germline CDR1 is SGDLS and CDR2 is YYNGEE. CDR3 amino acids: CASSVGLAGVYEQYF. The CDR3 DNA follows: TGTGCCAGCAGCGTAGGACTAGCGGGAGTTTACGAGCAGTACTTC.

CDR3 residues: CASSPDRGGGYTF. The DNA for the CDR3 is TGTGCCAGCAGTCCTGACAGGGGTGGAGGCTACACCTTC. V usage is TRBV7-8 and J usage is TRBJ1-2; 8 bases match TRBD1. This CDR3 spans 13 amino acids. Germline CDR1 SGHVS, CDR2 FQNEAQ. The junction had 8 bases not matched to a gene; V was cut back by 6 bases and J by 8 bases.

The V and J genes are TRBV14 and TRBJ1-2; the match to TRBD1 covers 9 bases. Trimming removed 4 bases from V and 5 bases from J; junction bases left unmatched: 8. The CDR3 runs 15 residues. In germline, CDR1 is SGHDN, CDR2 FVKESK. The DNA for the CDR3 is TGTGCCAGCAGCCCAGGACAGGGGAGATTTTATGGCTACACCTTC. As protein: CASSPGQGRFYGYTF.

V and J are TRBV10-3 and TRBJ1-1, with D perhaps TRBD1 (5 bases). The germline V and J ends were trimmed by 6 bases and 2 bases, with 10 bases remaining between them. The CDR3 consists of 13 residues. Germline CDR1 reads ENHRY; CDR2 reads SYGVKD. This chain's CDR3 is CAIRTGTNTEAFF. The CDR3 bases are TGTGCCATCAGAACAGGCACCAACACTGAAGCTTTCTTT.

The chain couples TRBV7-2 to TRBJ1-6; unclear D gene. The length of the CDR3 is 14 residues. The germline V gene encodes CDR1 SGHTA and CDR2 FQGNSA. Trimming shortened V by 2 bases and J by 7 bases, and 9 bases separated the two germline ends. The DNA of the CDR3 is TGTGCCAGCAGCTTATTAAGGCGGAATTCACCCCTCCACTTT. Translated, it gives CASSLLRRNSPLHF. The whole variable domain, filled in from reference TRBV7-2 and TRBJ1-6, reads GAGVSQSPSNKVTEKGKDVELRCDPISGHTALYWYRQSLGQGLEFLIYFQGNSAPDKSGLPSDRFSAERTGGSVSTLTIQRTQQEDSAVYLCASSLLRRNSPLHFGNGTRLTVT.

As DNA, the CDR3 is TGTGCCAGCAGTTTGGAGCAGGGGGGTCAGCCCCAGCATTTT. This translates into CASSLEQGGQPQHF. The rearrangement joins TRBV28 to TRBJ1-5; TRBD1 aligns across 7 bases. Germline CDR1 is MDHEN and CDR2 is SYDVKM. Unmatched junction bases numbered 5, after V lost 3 bases and J lost 6 bases. The CDR3 runs to 14 residues.

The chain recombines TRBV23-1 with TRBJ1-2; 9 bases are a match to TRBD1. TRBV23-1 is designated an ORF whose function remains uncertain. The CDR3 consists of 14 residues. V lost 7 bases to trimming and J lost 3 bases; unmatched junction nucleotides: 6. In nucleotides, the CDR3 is TGCGCCAGCACCGAGGACAGGGGCGACTATGGCTACACCTTC. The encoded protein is CASTEDRGDYGYTF.

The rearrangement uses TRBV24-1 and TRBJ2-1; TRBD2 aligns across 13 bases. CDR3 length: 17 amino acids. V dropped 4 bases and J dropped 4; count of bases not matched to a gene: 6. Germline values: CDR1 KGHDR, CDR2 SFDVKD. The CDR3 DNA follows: TGTGCCACCAGTGACCGACTAGCGGGAGGTAATTACAATGAGCAGTTCTTC. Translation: CATSDRLAGGNYNEQFF.

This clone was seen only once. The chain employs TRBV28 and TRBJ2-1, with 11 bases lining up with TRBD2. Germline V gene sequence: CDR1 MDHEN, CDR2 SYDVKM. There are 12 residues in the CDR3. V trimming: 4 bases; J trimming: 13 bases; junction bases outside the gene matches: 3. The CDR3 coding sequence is TGTGCCAGCAGTTCGGGACTAGCGGTCCAGTTCTTC. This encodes CASSSGLAVQFF. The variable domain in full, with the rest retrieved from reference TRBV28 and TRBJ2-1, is DVKVTQSSRYLVKRTGEKVFLECVQDMDHENMFWYRQDPGLGLRLIYFSYDVKMKEKGDIPEGYSVSREKKERFSLILESASTNQTSMYLCASSSGLAVQFFGPGTRLTVL.